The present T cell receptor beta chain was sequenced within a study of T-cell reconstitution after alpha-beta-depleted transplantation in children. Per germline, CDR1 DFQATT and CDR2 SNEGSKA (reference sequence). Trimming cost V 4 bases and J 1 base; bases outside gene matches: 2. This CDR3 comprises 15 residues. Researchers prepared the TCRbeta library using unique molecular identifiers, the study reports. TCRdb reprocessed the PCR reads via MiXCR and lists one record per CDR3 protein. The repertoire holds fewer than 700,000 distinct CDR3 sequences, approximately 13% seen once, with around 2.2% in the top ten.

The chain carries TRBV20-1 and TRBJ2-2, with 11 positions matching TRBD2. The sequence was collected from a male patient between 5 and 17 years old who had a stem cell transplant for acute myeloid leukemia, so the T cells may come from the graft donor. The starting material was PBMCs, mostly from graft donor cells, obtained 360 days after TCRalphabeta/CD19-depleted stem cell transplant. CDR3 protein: CSAKGTSGNTGELFF. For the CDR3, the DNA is TGCAGTGCTAAGGGGACTAGCGGGAACACCGGGGAGCTGTTTTTT.